The 21 T cell receptor beta chains presented below share a single source sample, sequenced in a study of cytomegalovirus exposure and HLA in healthy donors (dated by TCRdb to between 2016 and 2019). The method was the immunoSEQ multiplex PCR assay. For the multiplex PCR, a mixture combining 60 forward primers for TCR Vbeta segments and 13 reverse primers for TCR Jbeta segments was used. TCRdb provides this immuneACCESS table in a form limited to in-frame rearrangements. Some clones are lacking; in checked studies, under half of them reflect an unresolved V gene, and why the rest are absent is not known. In all, the sample holds 150,000 to 200,000 clones, and more than 80% of those were seen once. The ten biggest clones cover roughly 5.2% of the sample. Input material: PBMCs. These receptors were obtained from a man in his late teens or twenties in good health and CMV-seronegative.

The chain couples TRBV6-6 to TRBJ2-5; D unclear. Germline CDR1 is MNHNY and CDR2 is SVGAGI (reference sequence). The CDR3 is made up of 11 amino acids. V was trimmed by 6 bases and J by 7 bases, leaving 9 bases between them. CDR3 nucleotide sequence: TGTGCCAGCAGCCCGGGTTCGACCCAGTACTTC. This codes for CASSPGSTQYF.

The V gene is TRBV2, the J gene TRBJ1-2; 8 bases agree with TRBD1. The CDR3 has 14 residues. Germline V gene data show CDR1 as SNHLY and CDR2 as FYNNEI. Losses at the gene ends were 7 bases for V and 5 bases for J; bases not matched to a gene: 9. In nucleotides, the CDR3 is TGTGCCAGCATCCCACAGGGGGTGGGGTATGGCTACACCTTC. Encoded protein: CASIPQGVGYGYTF.

The chain recombines TRBV2 with TRBJ1-5; perhaps TRBD1 as D (5 bases). Trimming took off 7 bases at V and 1 base at J, with 17 bases between the two ends. Germline-derived CDR1 and CDR2 are SNHLY and FYNNEI. The CDR3 extends over 16 amino acids. The CDR3 sequence: CASTSSPGESNQPQHF. The DNA for the CDR3 is TGTGCCAGCACCTCTTCCCCGGGGGAGAGCAATCAGCCCCAGCATTTT.

In nucleotides, the CDR3 is TGTGCCAGCAGTCCGGGACAGGGGGCGAATGAGCAGTTCTTC. This encodes CASSPGQGANEQFF. The rearrangement links TRBV27 to TRBJ2-1, with TRBD1 matching 12 bases. The CDR3 has 14 amino acids. V lost 5 bases to trimming and J lost 7 bases; unmatched junction nucleotides: 3. The V gene's germline CDR1 is MNHEY and CDR2 SMNVEV (reference sequence).

CDR3 bases: TGTGCCAGCAGCGTAGGAGGGGGGGGCACCGGGGAGCTGTTTTTT. Translated: CASSVGGGGTGELFF. The chain combines TRBV9 with TRBJ2-2; D perhaps matches TRBD2 (7 bases). Trimming cost V 0 bases and J 4 bases, with 10 bases left between them. The germline V gene has CDR1 SGDLS and CDR2 YYNGEE. The CDR3 extends over 15 amino acids. The whole variable domain, remainder taken from reference TRBV9 and TRBJ2-2, is DSGVTQTPKHLITATGQRVTLRCSPRSGDLSVYWYQQSLDQGLQFLIQYYNGEERAKGNILERFSAQQFPDLHSELNLSSLELGDSALYFCASSVGGGGTGELFFGEGSRLTVL.

This sequence joins TRBV7-9 and TRBJ1-6; D possibly corresponds to TRBD1 (6 bases). The CDR3 runs 13 residues. The V and J ends lost 7 bases and 8 bases respectively, with 12 bases between them. CDR1 is SEHNR, CDR2 FQNEAQ, per germline (reference sequence). CDR3 sequence: CASNLHRDSPLHF. CDR3 DNA: TGTGCCAGCAACCTTCACAGGGATTCACCCCTCCACTTT.

This clone was seen just once. The gene calls are TRBV7-9 and TRBJ2-7; 8 positions match TRBD1. CDR3 length: 17 amino acids. Trimming at V came to 1 base and at J to 2 bases, leaving 10 bases not matched to a gene. Germline CDR1 reads SEHNR; CDR2 reads FQNEAQ (reference sequence). DNA for the CDR3: TGTGCCAGCAGCTTAGATGCAGGGGGCGGTAGGACCTACGAGCAGTACTTC. Protein: CASSLDAGGGRTYEQYF.

V and J are TRBV2 and TRBJ1-6; D possibly corresponds to TRBD1 (5 bases). Trimming took off 3 bases at V and 1 base at J, with 13 bases between the two ends. The CDR3 has 17 residues. Germline loops: CDR1 SNHLY, CDR2 FYNNEI. The CDR3 nucleotides read TGTGCCAGCAGTGATTTGTCAGGGCTTTCCTATAATTCACCCCTCCACTTT. This gives the protein CASSDLSGLSYNSPLHF.

This clone was picked up a small number of times. The chain has TRBV14 and TRBJ2-5; D is ambiguous. The CDR3 runs to 13 residues. V was pared by 2 bases and J by 2 bases, with 6 bases between. Per germline, CDR1 SGHDN and CDR2 FVKESK. CDR3 nucleotide sequence: TGTGCCAGCAGCCAAACATCGCAAGAGACCCAGTACTTC. Translation gives CASSQTSQETQYF.

This chain uses TRBV2 with TRBJ2-5; the D is unclear. The CDR3 covers 11 residues. From germline, CDR1 is SNHLY and CDR2 FYNNEI. Trimming took off 8 bases at V and 4 bases at J, with 8 bases between the two ends. CDR3 DNA sequence: TGTGCCAGCCGCGCCGGAGAGACCCAGTACTTC. It codes for CASRAGETQYF.

This clone was found once. V gene TRBV27 combines with J gene TRBJ2-7, with 7 bases matching TRBD1. Germline trimming cut 5 bases from V and 6 bases from J; bases unmatched to any gene: 10. In germline, CDR1 is MNHEY, CDR2 SMNVEV (reference sequence). This CDR3 comprises 14 residues. As DNA, the CDR3 is TGTGCCAGCAGTAGCGGAACAGGGGTGTCCGAGCAGTACTTC. Translated, it gives CASSSGTGVSEQYF.

The chain recombines TRBV7-9 with TRBJ1-5, with unresolved D. CDR1 SEHNR and CDR2 FQNEAQ come from the germline V gene (reference sequence). The V end lost 8 bases, the J end lost 6 bases, and 14 bases lay between the germline ends. This CDR3 spans 13 amino acids. The CDR3: CASAPDEGQPQHF. The CDR3 DNA reads as TGTGCCAGCGCCCCCGACGAGGGTCAGCCCCAGCATTTT.

This clone was recorded a few times. The gene calls are TRBV4-1 and TRBJ1-1; TRBD1 matches 12 bases. From germline, CDR1 is MGHRA and CDR2 YSYEKL. The CDR3 contains 15 residues. The J segment lost 7 bases and the V segment lost 5 bases, leaving 8 bases of the junction unmatched. This CDR3 is CASSNPGQGAVEAFF. The CDR3 DNA reads as TGCGCCAGCAGCAACCCGGGACAGGGGGCGGTTGAAGCTTTCTTT.

This chain links TRBV7-9 with TRBJ1-2; the match to TRBD1 covers 8 bases. This CDR3 has 13 residues. With 5 bases clipped from V and 6 bases from J, the junction kept 5 bases outside the gene matches. The germline V gene encodes CDR1 SEHNR and CDR2 FQNEAQ (reference sequence). DNA of the CDR3: TGTGCCAGCAGCCGGACAGGGATGAATGGCTACACCTTC. This translates into CASSRTGMNGYTF.

The gene calls are TRBV4-1 and TRBJ1-6; D perhaps matches TRBD1 (5 bases). In germline, CDR1 is MGHRA, CDR2 YSYEKL. Trimming removed 5 bases at V and 3 bases at J, with 14 bases between. The CDR3 loop spans 16 amino acids. Here the CDR3 reads CASSAPQGHYNSPLHF. CDR3 DNA: TGCGCCAGCAGCGCCCCTCAGGGTCACTATAATTCACCCCTCCACTTT.

In this sample, this clone turned up a few times. The chain links TRBV5-4 to TRBJ2-1; 7 nucleotides line up with TRBD1. Trimming removed 3 bases from V and 13 bases from J; junction bases left unmatched: 4. CDR1 and CDR2 from the germline V gene are SGHNT and YYREEE (reference sequence). This CDR3 region has 11 residues. The CDR3 sequence: CASSSGQQQFF. The CDR3 region has the DNA TGTGCCAGCAGCTCGGGACAGCAACAGTTCTTC.

This clone was found a few times. V and J are TRBV15 and TRBJ2-1; TRBD2 agrees at 8 bases. V dropped 3 bases and J dropped 5; count of bases not matched to a gene: 6. CDR3 length: 15 amino acids. CDR1 is LNHNV and CDR2 is YYDKDF in the germline V gene (reference sequence). CDR3 loop: CATSRAGGWDNEQFF. The CDR3, as DNA: TGTGCCACCAGCAGGGCGGGAGGATGGGACAATGAGCAGTTCTTC.

The chain employs TRBV27 and TRBJ2-1; D is uncertain. This CDR3 is 14 amino acids long. The V gene's germline CDR1 is MNHEY and CDR2 SMNVEV (reference sequence). Trimming removed 4 bases at V and 5 bases at J, with 12 bases between. As DNA, the CDR3 is TGTGCCAGCAGTTATGACGGAGATAACAATGAGCAGTTCTTC. Amino acid sequence: CASSYDGDNNEQFF.

The chain has TRBV9 and TRBJ2-3; D possibly corresponds to TRBD2 (7 bases). Germline V lookup: CDR1 SGDLS, CDR2 YYNGEE. V gave up 1 base and J gave up 0 bases, with 12 bases separating them. This CDR3 region has 16 residues. CDR3 in amino acids: CASSVSGGTSTDTQYF. In DNA form, the CDR3 reads TGTGCCAGCAGCGTATCGGGGGGCACTAGCACAGATACGCAGTATTTT.

J is TRBJ2-7 and V is TRBV7-9; 12 bases match TRBD2. The CDR3 is 14 amino acids. Germline lookup yields CDR1 SEHNR and CDR2 FQNEAQ (reference sequence). The V gene end was trimmed by 4 bases and the J gene end by 2 bases; junction bases not matched to a gene: 0. The CDR3 coding sequence is TGTGCCAGCAGCTCTAGCGGGGGGGCCTACGAGCAGTACTTC. Its translation is CASSSSGGAYEQYF.

The chain joins TRBV18 to TRBJ1-4; no clear D. This CDR3 comprises 16 residues. The germline V gene encodes CDR1 KGHSH and CDR2 LQKENI. Trimming stripped 3 bases from V and 5 bases from J, with 16 bases between. The CDR3 region is CASSPRQPTANEKLFF. Here the CDR3 DNA reads TGTGCCAGCTCACCCAGGCAACCAACCGCCAATGAAAAACTGTTTTTT.